The 26 T cell receptor beta chains reported below all come from one sample, sequenced in a study of neoadjuvant anti-PD-1 for oral cavity cancer. Clones were sequenced by immunoSEQ multiplex PCR, and TCRdb holds only the in-frame ones, with some missing. This table has around 17,000 clones, about 70% appearing once. Sequenced here: PBMCs, sampled before nivolumab (anti-PD-1) treatment. The receptors here all came from a person between 40 and 80 years old with oral cavity squamous cell carcinoma.

The gene calls are TRBV30 and TRBJ2-3; D remains ambiguous. Germline CDR1 and CDR2: GTSNPN and SVGIG (reference sequence). V lost 2 bases and J lost 3, with 21 bases in between. The CDR3 has 17 amino acids. CDR3 in amino acids: CAWSPGPERGSTDTQYF. DNA for the CDR3: TGTGCCTGGAGTCCAGGACCAGAGAGAGGAAGTACAGATACGCAGTATTTT. Full variable domain (missing parts from reference TRBV30 and TRBJ2-3): SQTIHQWPATLVQPVGSPLSLECTVEGTSNPNLYWYRQAAGRGLQLLFYSVGIGQISSEVPQNLSASRPQDRQFILSSKKLLLSDSGFYLCAWSPGPERGSTDTQYFGPGTRLTVL.

This clone has more than one count but fewer than ten. The chain carries TRBV7-2 and TRBJ1-5; D not certain. Trimming removed 5 bases from V and 9 bases from J, with 11 bases in between. The CDR3 spans 12 residues. Germline CDR1 is SGHTA and CDR2 is FQGNSA. CDR3 amino acids: CASSQKSGPQHF. CDR3 DNA sequence: TGTGCCAGCAGCCAGAAGAGCGGGCCCCAGCATTTT. The full variable domain, its missing parts supplied by reference TRBV7-2 and TRBJ1-5, is GAGVSQSPSNKVTEKGKDVELRCDPISGHTALYWYRQSLGQGLEFLIYFQGNSAPDKSGLPSDRFSAERTGGSVSTLTIQRTQQEDSAVYLCASSQKSGPQHFGDGTRLSIL.

V gene TRBV5-6 combines with J gene TRBJ2-3, with a weak D call TRBD2 (5 bases). Germline values: CDR1 SGHDT, CDR2 YYEEEE. CDR3 size: 15 residues. Deletions cut 4 bases from V and 0 bases from J, with 12 bases between. Here the CDR3 reads CASSPGVTSTDTQYF. CDR3 in DNA: TGTGCCAGCAGCCCCGGGGTAACTAGCACAGATACGCAGTATTTT.

The chain couples TRBV29-1 to TRBJ1-1; no definite D call. Germline V gene sequence: CDR1 SQVTM, CDR2 ANQGSEA. The CDR3 is made up of 12 amino acids. V gave up 4 bases and J gave up 0 bases, with 6 bases separating them. The CDR3 DNA reads TGCAGCGTTGTGGGCGTGAACACTGAAGCTTTCTTT. This sequence encodes CSVVGVNTEAFF. The full variable domain, with the rest looked up from reference TRBV29-1 and TRBJ1-1, is SAVISQKPSRDICQRGTSLTIQCQVDSQVTMMFWYRQQPGQSLTLIATANQGSEATYESGFVIDKFPISRPNLTFSTLTVSNMSPEDSSIYLCSVVGVNTEAFFGQGTRLTVV.

This clone was seen once. CDR3 in amino acids: CATSRDTSGSLKNIQYF. The CDR3 DNA is TGTGCCACCAGCAGAGATACTAGCGGGAGCTTGAAAAACATTCAGTACTTC. The rearrangement joins TRBV15 to TRBJ2-4, with TRBD2 identical over 11 bases. CDR3 length: 17 amino acids. The V and J ends lost 0 bases and 4 bases, in that order; junction bases with no gene match: 5. In germline, CDR1 is LNHNV, CDR2 YYDKDF (reference sequence).

J is TRBJ2-2 and V is TRBV28; no definite D call. The germline V and J ends were trimmed by 8 bases and 3 bases, with 10 bases remaining between them. Germline assignment: CDR1 MDHEN and CDR2 SYDVKM. This CDR3 comprises 13 residues. The CDR3 protein is CASLPRYTGELFF. In nucleotides, the CDR3 is TGTGCCAGCCTCCCCCGGTACACCGGGGAGCTGTTTTTT.

V is TRBV29-1 and J is TRBJ2-1; 10 bases agree with TRBD1. From germline, CDR1 is SQVTM and CDR2 ANQGSEA. The CDR3 sequence is 14 residues long. The junction had 3 bases not matched to a gene; V was cut back by 1 base and J by 6 bases. CDR3 region: CSVEGTGGFNEQFF. CDR3 nucleotide sequence: TGCAGCGTTGAAGGGACAGGGGGATTCAATGAGCAGTTCTTC.

The V gene is TRBV6-1, the J gene TRBJ2-1; 10 bases are shared with TRBD1. The CDR3 totals 15 residues. Germline V gives CDR1 MNHNS, CDR2 SASEGT. The ends lost 6 bases at V and 4 bases at J; junction bases unmatched: 6. The CDR3 region is CASRVGTGDYNEQFF. The CDR3 coding sequence is TGTGCCAGCAGGGTCGGGACAGGGGATTACAATGAGCAGTTCTTC.

The gene calls are TRBV9 and TRBJ1-3; D unclear. V dropped 0 bases and J dropped 4 bases, with 8 bases sitting between them. This CDR3 comprises 14 residues. Germline V lookup: CDR1 SGDLS, CDR2 YYNGEE. CDR3 loop: CASSVDLNGNTIYF. CDR3 sequence (DNA): TGTGCCAGCAGCGTAGACTTAAACGGAAACACCATATATTTT.

This clone was counted only a few times. The genes are TRBV5-1 and TRBJ2-4, with 7 bases aligning to TRBD1. The CDR3 is 17 amino acids. Germline CDR1 and CDR2: SGHRS and YFSETQ. J was trimmed by 6 bases and V by 1 base; bases with no gene match: 13. In DNA form, the CDR3 reads TGCGCCAGCAGCTTGTCTTCGGTGTCGGGACAGTCAAACATTCAGTACTTC. This sequence encodes CASSLSSVSGQSNIQYF.

The chain employs TRBV5-6 and TRBJ2-1; D ambiguous. This CDR3 comprises 15 residues. Trimming removed 2 bases from V and 0 bases from J, with 9 bases in between. The germline V gene has CDR1 SGHDT and CDR2 YYEEEE. The CDR3 DNA reads TGTGCCAGCAGCTTTGGGCGCGCCTCCTACAATGAGCAGTTCTTC. It codes for CASSFGRASYNEQFF. The full variable domain, with the rest looked up from reference TRBV5-6 and TRBJ2-1, is DAGVTQSPTHLIKTRGQQVTLRCSPKSGHDTVSWYQQALGQGPQFIFQYYEEEERQRGNFPDRFSGHQFPNYSSELNVNALLLGDSALYLCASSFGRASYNEQFFGPGTRLTVL.

This chain joins TRBV20-1 and TRBJ1-5; 7 bases are a match to TRBD1. Germline CDR1 and CDR2: DFQATT and SNEGSKA (reference sequence). The CDR3 is made up of 11 amino acids. The J segment lost 10 bases and the V segment lost 5 bases, leaving 5 bases of the junction unmatched. This CDR3 is CSAQGVGPQHF. In DNA form, the CDR3 reads TGCAGTGCTCAGGGGGTAGGCCCCCAGCATTTT.

This clone came up a few times. The chain employs TRBV6-4 and TRBJ2-1; 12 positions agree with TRBD2. This CDR3 is 15 amino acids long. Unmatched junction bases numbered 7, after V lost 5 bases and J lost 8 bases. Germline V lookup: CDR1 MRHNA, CDR2 SNTAGT. CDR3 in DNA: TGTGCCAGCAGTACCTCTAGCGGGAGGGCCGATGAGCAGTTCTTC. Translating gives CASSTSSGRADEQFF.

This clone showed up just a few times. The V and J genes are TRBV10-2 and TRBJ2-3; D is unclear. Trimming took 3 bases from V and 0 from J, leaving 7 bases between them. This CDR3 region has 14 residues. The germline gives CDR1 WSHSY, CDR2 SAAADI. This CDR3 reads CASSEGFSTDTQYF. CDR3 coding DNA: TGCGCCAGCAGTGAAGGGTTTAGCACAGATACGCAGTATTTT.

V usage is TRBV5-1 and J usage is TRBJ2-5, with 8 bases lining up with TRBD2. CDR3 length: 14 amino acids. Trimming removed 6 bases from V and 7 bases from J; junction bases left unmatched: 11. Germline V lookup: CDR1 SGHRS, CDR2 YFSETQ. DNA for the CDR3: TGCGCCAGCACCTCGGAGAGCGGGAGAGGGACCCAGTACTTC. It yields the protein CASTSESGRGTQYF.

V is TRBV6-6 and J is TRBJ2-7; D perhaps matches TRBD1 (6 bases). V lost 7 bases, J lost 0 bases, and 13 bases lay in between. The V gene's germline CDR1 is MNHNY and CDR2 SVGAGI (reference sequence). The CDR3 is 14 residues long. CDR3 sequence: CASTLDSSSYEQYF. The CDR3 DNA reads as TGTGCCAGCACCCTGGACAGCTCCTCCTACGAGCAGTACTTC.

The chain's CDR3 is CASRGGSYEQYF. In DNA form, the CDR3 reads TGTGCCAGCAGAGGGGGCTCCTACGAGCAGTACTTC. V is TRBV28 and J is TRBJ2-7, with D possibly TRBD1 on 6 matching bases. The CDR3 has 12 amino acids. V was clipped by 6 bases and J by 0 bases, with 6 bases between them. Germline CDR1 reads MDHEN; CDR2 reads SYDVKM.

This chain joins TRBV6-1 and TRBJ2-3; no clear D. Trimming stripped 3 bases from V and 0 bases from J, with 10 bases between. The CDR3 length is 15 residues. In germline, CDR1 is MNHNS, CDR2 SASEGT. The CDR3 DNA reads TGTGCCAGCAGTGAGGCGTATTCGAGCACAGATACGCAGTATTTT. It is translated as CASSEAYSSTDTQYF.

This sequence joins TRBV11-2 and TRBJ2-7; 11 bases align to TRBD2. Trimming took 1 base from V and 3 from J; bases not matched to a gene: 8. The V gene's germline CDR1 is SGHAT and CDR2 FQNNGV. This CDR3 is 17 amino acids long. CDR3 protein: CASSLVAGGPQVYEQYF. DNA of the CDR3: TGTGCCAGCAGCTTAGTAGCGGGAGGGCCGCAAGTCTACGAGCAGTACTTC. Together with reference TRBV11-2 and TRBJ2-7, the CDR3 gives the full variable domain: EAGVAQSPRYKIIEKRQSVAFWCNPISGHATLYWYQQILGQGPKLLIQFQNNGVVDDSQLPKDRFSAERLKGVDSTLKIQPAKLEDSAVYLCASSLVAGGPQVYEQYFGPGTRLTVT.

This clone showed up just once. The V call is TRBV25-1, the J call TRBJ1-5; D perhaps matches TRBD1 (6 bases). V dropped 2 bases and J dropped 0 bases, with 14 bases sitting between them. The CDR3 spans 17 residues. Per germline, CDR1 MGHDK and CDR2 SYGVNS. CDR3 loop: CASSEEGVASSNQPQHF. CDR3 DNA sequence: TGTGCCAGCAGTGAAGAGGGGGTGGCCTCTAGCAATCAGCCCCAGCATTTT. The full variable domain, with the rest looked up from reference TRBV25-1 and TRBJ1-5, is EADIYQTPRYLVIGTGKKITLECSQTMGHDKMYWYQQDPGMELHLIHYSYGVNSTEKGDLSSESTVSRIRTEHFPLTLESARPSHTSQYLCASSEEGVASSNQPQHFGDGTRLSIL.

The rearrangement links TRBV7-6 to TRBJ2-6; TRBD2 might be the D (5 bases). This CDR3 has 16 amino acids. Germline V CDR1 and CDR2: SGHVS, FNYEAQ. The V gene lost 3 bases and the J gene lost 0 bases, with 9 bases spanning the gap. As DNA, the CDR3 is TGTGCCAGCAGCTTGCGGGCCTCCTCTGGGGCCAACGTCCTGACTTTC. Amino acid sequence: CASSLRASSGANVLTF.

V usage is TRBV27 and J usage is TRBJ1-1; D is possibly TRBD1 (5 bases). CDR3 size: 15 residues. The V gene lost 0 bases and the J gene lost 1 base, with 9 bases spanning the gap. Germline assignment: CDR1 MNHEY and CDR2 SMNVEV (reference sequence). CDR3 loop: CASSLSSRGNTEAFF. The CDR3 DNA follows: TGTGCCAGCAGTTTATCGTCAAGGGGGAACACTGAAGCTTTCTTT.

The chain combines TRBV10-3 with TRBJ2-1; TRBD2 agrees at 14 bases. Germline V gene sequence: CDR1 ENHRY, CDR2 SYGVKD. The CDR3 has 19 amino acids. V dropped 4 bases and J dropped 6; count of bases not matched to a gene: 14. The CDR3 sequence is CAISGRGPGLAGAGNEQFF. DNA of the CDR3: TGTGCCATCAGTGGCCGGGGACCGGGACTAGCGGGAGCGGGCAATGAGCAGTTCTTC.

In the case of this clone: One end of the junction fails to match germline, which may point to a read error. The V and J genes are TRBV7-7 and TRBJ1-3; no firm D call. The CDR3 contains 19 residues. Germline CDR1 and CDR2: SSHAT and FNYEAQ (reference sequence). CDR3 in DNA: TGTGCTAGCAGCTTAGCGCGGGCAGGCCACCGGGTTCCTGGAAACACCATATATTTT. Translated: CASSLARAGHRVPGNTIYF.

This clone was seen more than once but under ten times. The chain uses TRBV2 and TRBJ2-7; D assignment may be TRBD1 or TRBD2 (5 bases each). V was trimmed by 4 bases and J by 0 bases, leaving 10 bases between them. The CDR3 spans 14 residues. Germline assignment: CDR1 SNHLY and CDR2 FYNNEI. The CDR3 spells CASSGDPSSYEQYF. The CDR3 DNA sequence: TGTGCCAGCAGTGGGGACCCAAGCTCCTACGAGCAGTACTTC.

There are a few counts of this clone. The V and J genes are TRBV5-6 and TRBJ1-5, with D hard to call. Germline V gene lookup returns CDR1 SGHDT and CDR2 YYEEEE. The CDR3 extends over 13 amino acids. The ends were cut back, 1 base at V and 3 bases at J, with 5 bases in the middle. The CDR3: CASSLTLNQPQHF. CDR3 bases: TGTGCCAGCAGCTTGACACTCAATCAGCCCCAGCATTTT.